A single sample gave rise to the 29 T cell receptor beta chains below, sequenced in a study of T cell responses to AZD1222 COVID-19 vaccine. Method: immunoSEQ multiplex PCR; TCRdb's copy keeps in-frame clones and lacks some. The sample lists fewer than 200,000 clones; approximately 92% were seen once. Source: peripheral blood, taken on day 0 of AZD1222 vaccination. These TCRs come from an adult in good health.

V and J are TRBV19 and TRBJ1-5; 10 nucleotides align to TRBD1. Germline trimming cut 7 bases from V and 4 bases from J; bases unmatched to any gene: 13. Germline assignment: CDR1 LNHDA and CDR2 SQIVND (reference sequence). The CDR3 is 17 residues long. The CDR3 loop is CASKTGTGVNRNQPQHF. The CDR3 nucleotides are TGTGCCAGTAAAACCGGGACAGGGGTTAATCGGAATCAGCCCCAGCATTTT. The full variable domain, rest sourced from reference TRBV19 and TRBJ1-5, is DGGITQSPKYLFRKEGQNVTLSCEQNLNHDAMYWYRQDPGQGLRLIYYSQIVNDFQKGDIAEGYSVSREKKESFPLTVTSAQKNPTAFYLCASKTGTGVNRNQPQHFGDGTRLSIL.

The CDR3: CASSVALGETQYF. The CDR3 DNA follows: TGTGCCAGCAGCGTAGCTCTGGGAGAGACCCAGTACTTC. V usage is TRBV9 and J usage is TRBJ2-5; D gene unclear. The CDR3 has 13 amino acids. Trimming removed 0 bases at V and 4 bases at J, with 7 bases between. CDR1 is SGDLS, CDR2 YYNGEE, per germline.

The sample holds one count of this clone. The chain employs TRBV7-8 and TRBJ2-3, with 9 nucleotides matching TRBD2. With 4 bases clipped from V and 0 bases from J, the junction kept 8 bases outside the gene matches. The germline V gene encodes CDR1 SGHVS and CDR2 FQNEAQ. The CDR3 has 17 amino acids. The CDR3 region has the DNA TGTGCCAGCAGCTCCTCCGGGCTAGCGGGAAGCACAGATACGCAGTATTTT. Its protein is CASSSSGLAGSTDTQYF.

The rearrangement links TRBV28 to TRBJ1-5; D possibly corresponds to TRBD1 (6 bases). Germline V gives CDR1 MDHEN, CDR2 SYDVKM. V lost 7 bases and J 7 bases, leaving 17 bases between the germline ends. CDR3 size: 14 residues. In DNA, the CDR3 is TGTGCCAGCACCCTCCTGGGGGCTAGGCAGCCCCAGCATTTT. Its protein is CASTLLGARQPQHF.

This chain links TRBV15 with TRBJ2-1; the match to TRBD2 covers 7 bases. Germline lookup yields CDR1 LNHNV and CDR2 YYDKDF (reference sequence). The CDR3 covers 16 residues. With V trimmed by 0 bases and J by 2 bases, 4 bases remained unmatched. This chain's CDR3 is CATSREAGVPYNEQFF. CDR3 in DNA: TGTGCCACCAGCAGAGAGGCGGGAGTACCCTACAATGAGCAGTTCTTC. The full variable domain, with the rest looked up from reference TRBV15 and TRBJ2-1, is DAMVIQNPRYQVTQFGKPVTLSCSQTLNHNVMYWYQQKSSQAPKLLFHYYDKDFNNEADTPDNFQSRRPNTSFCFLDIRSPGLGDTAMYLCATSREAGVPYNEQFFGPGTRLTVL.

The rearrangement links TRBV6-5 to TRBJ1-6, with D hard to call. The germline V gene encodes CDR1 MNHEY and CDR2 SVGAGI. V was shortened by 2 bases and J by 0 bases, with 5 bases between the two germline ends. CDR3 length equals 15 residues. CDR3 sequence (DNA): TGTGCCAGCAGTTACGAGAGCTCCTATAATTCACCCCTCCACTTT. Amino acids: CASSYESSYNSPLHF.

V and J are TRBV6-5 and TRBJ1-2, with 7 bases aligning to TRBD1. The ends lost 6 bases at V and 4 bases at J; junction bases unmatched: 11. Per germline, CDR1 MNHEY and CDR2 SVGAGI. The CDR3 totals 15 residues. The CDR3 region is CASSHGATGIYGYTF. CDR3 DNA: TGTGCCAGCAGCCACGGAGCGACAGGGATCTATGGCTACACCTTC.

The genes are TRBV2 and TRBJ1-2; D call uncertain. Germline V gene sequence: CDR1 SNHLY, CDR2 FYNNEI. The CDR3 extends over 14 amino acids. The ends were cut back, 7 bases at V and 6 bases at J, with 18 bases in the middle. The CDR3 bases are TGTGCCAGCACTCCCCTTGCTTCTTTCGATGGCTACACCTTC. Translating gives CASTPLASFDGYTF. The full variable domain, rest sourced from reference TRBV2 and TRBJ1-2, is EPEVTQTPSHQVTQMGQEVILRCVPISNHLYFYWYRQILGQKVEFLVSFYNNEISEKSEIFDDQFSVERPDGSNFTLKIRSTKLEDSAMYFCASTPLASFDGYTFGSGTRLTVV.

J is TRBJ1-5 and V is TRBV5-4; possible D gene TRBD1, 6 bases. V was pared by 4 bases and J by 7 bases, with 12 bases between. CDR3 size: 13 residues. Germline V CDR1 and CDR2: SGHNT, YYREEE (reference sequence). This CDR3 is CASSQQGGQPQHF. DNA of the CDR3: TGTGCCAGCAGCCAACAGGGAGGGCAGCCCCAGCATTTT.

The chain links TRBV3-1 (or the pseudogene TRBV3-2) to TRBJ2-1; D unresolved. This CDR3 region has 14 residues. From germline, CDR1 is LGHDT and CDR2 YNNKEL (reference sequence). Trimming removed 0 bases from V and 5 bases from J, with 8 bases in between. The CDR3 loop reads CASSQDLSHNEQFF. The DNA for the CDR3 is TGTGCCAGCAGCCAAGATCTGTCTCACAATGAGCAGTTCTTC.

The chain couples TRBV28 to TRBJ1-1, with 10 bases identical to TRBD1. J gave up 7 bases and V 5 bases, and 7 bases lay outside the gene matches. The germline V gene encodes CDR1 MDHEN and CDR2 SYDVKM. This CDR3 spans 14 amino acids. The CDR3 loop is CASSLTGGSGEAFF. In DNA, the CDR3 is TGTGCCAGCAGTCTGACAGGGGGCAGCGGTGAAGCTTTCTTT.

The CDR3 protein is CASSQAVLVEQFF. CDR3 bases: TGTGCCAGCAGCCAAGCAGTGCTCGTTGAGCAGTTCTTC. This chain links TRBV7-9 with TRBJ2-1, with D hard to call. The CDR3 is 13 residues long. The ends were cut back, 5 bases at V and 9 bases at J, with 14 bases in the middle. Per the germline V gene, CDR1 is SEHNR and CDR2 is FQNEAQ (reference sequence).

This chain links TRBV27 with TRBJ1-4; D not resolved. From germline, CDR1 is MNHEY and CDR2 SMNVEV (reference sequence). With 4 bases removed from V and 8 bases from J, the gap between germline ends came to 14 bases. There are 14 residues in the CDR3. The CDR3 coding sequence is TGTGCCAGCAGTTCCCAGTGGGGATACGAAAAACTGTTTTTT. Protein product: CASSSQWGYEKLFF.

J is TRBJ1-2 and V is TRBV11-2, with unresolved D. The germline V and J ends were trimmed by 0 bases and 4 bases, with 12 bases remaining between them. The CDR3 totals 15 residues. CDR1 SGHAT and CDR2 FQNNGV come from the germline V gene. For the CDR3, the DNA is TGTGCCAGCAGCTTAGAATATTCCAGAACCTATGGCTACACCTTC. Translated: CASSLEYSRTYGYTF.

The V call is TRBV2, the J call TRBJ1-3; D unclear. Trimming took 4 bases from V and 2 from J, leaving 15 bases between them. Germline V gene sequence: CDR1 SNHLY, CDR2 FYNNEI. CDR3 size: 16 residues. The CDR3, as DNA: TGTGCCAGCAGTGTACGACTACAAGCGGCTGGAAACACCATATATTTT. Translating it yields CASSVRLQAAGNTIYF.

This clone was recorded once. V usage is TRBV7-3 and J usage is TRBJ2-3, with D unresolved. The CDR3 extends over 13 amino acids. Trimming stripped 2 bases from V and 4 bases from J, with 7 bases between. CDR1 and CDR2 from the germline V gene are SGHTA and FQGTGA. The CDR3 DNA reads TGTGCCAGCAGCTTATCCCACGCAGATACGCAGTATTTT. Translation: CASSLSHADTQYF. The entire variable domain, with the rest obtained from reference TRBV7-3 and TRBJ2-3, is as follows: GAGVSQTPSNKVTEKGKYVELRCDPISGHTALYWYRQSLGQGPEFLIYFQGTGAADDSGLPNDRFFAVRPEGSVSTLKIQRTERGDSAVYLCASSLSHADTQYFGPGTRLTVL.

The chain employs TRBV3-1 (or the pseudogene TRBV3-2) and TRBJ1-1, with D maybe TRBD1 (5 bases). CDR3 length equals 13 residues. Trimming took 6 bases from V and 4 from J, leaving 12 bases between them. Germline V CDR1 and CDR2: LGHDT, YNNKEL (reference sequence). The CDR3 protein is CASSPTRGTEAFF. The CDR3 DNA is TGTGCCAGCAGTCCTACGAGGGGCACTGAAGCTTTCTTT.

This chain connects TRBV5-1 to TRBJ1-4; the D is unclear. Trimming took off 3 bases at V and 4 bases at J, with 10 bases between the two ends. The CDR3 totals 14 residues. In germline, CDR1 is SGHRS, CDR2 YFSETQ. The CDR3 nucleotides read TGCGCCAGCAGCTCGTCCCGCGGTAATGAAAAACTGTTTTTT. Its translation: CASSSSRGNEKLFF.

The chain has TRBV12-5 and TRBJ2-3; D may be TRBD1 (6 bases). The V and J ends lost 6 bases and 7 bases respectively, with 23 bases between them. The germline V gene has CDR1 LGHNT and CDR2 FRNRAP. The CDR3 contains 16 residues. The CDR3 DNA reads TGTGCTAGTGGCATCCTCGATTTACAGGGATTGTATACGCAGTATTTT. Its translation: CASGILDLQGLYTQYF.

The rearrangement links TRBV6-5 to TRBJ2-5; no reliable D call. This CDR3 has 13 amino acids. Trimming left V 0 bases short and J 5 bases short, with 7 bases between. The germline V gene encodes CDR1 MNHEY and CDR2 SVGAGI. The CDR3 DNA sequence: TGTGCCAGCAGTTACTCCGAGTGGGAGACCCAGTACTTC. Protein product: CASSYSEWETQYF.

The V gene is TRBV12-3 or TRBV12-4, the J gene TRBJ2-1; D gene ambiguous. This CDR3 is 12 amino acids long. Trimming removed 1 base at V and 10 bases at J, with 8 bases between. Written as DNA, the CDR3 is TGTGCCAGCAGTTTAGAGGGTCGGGAGCAGTTCTTC. Translated: CASSLEGREQFF.

This clone came up a few times. The chain is built from TRBV6-2 or TRBV6-3 and TRBJ1-2; the D gene is possibly TRBD1 (6 bases). CDR1 and CDR2 (germline): MNHEY, SVGEGT. The V end was cut by 7 bases, the J end by 7 bases, with 13 bases between. This CDR3 spans 12 amino acids. CDR3 residues: CASNPGQFGYTF. In DNA, the CDR3 is TGTGCCAGCAACCCAGGACAGTTTGGCTACACCTTC.

CDR3 sequence (DNA): TGTGCCAGTCAGGAAGGCGGGGAGGGACAGCCCCAGCATTTT. Amino acid sequence: CASQEGGEGQPQHF. The chain couples TRBV28 to TRBJ1-5; no reliable D call. Germline values: CDR1 MDHEN, CDR2 SYDVKM. The CDR3 loop spans 14 amino acids. With 9 bases removed from V and 7 bases from J, the gap between germline ends came to 19 bases. The full variable domain, with the rest looked up from reference TRBV28 and TRBJ1-5, is DVKVTQSSRYLVKRTGEKVFLECVQDMDHENMFWYRQDPGLGLRLIYFSYDVKMKEKGDIPEGYSVSREKKERFSLILESASTNQTSMYLCASQEGGEGQPQHFGDGTRLSIL.

The J gene is TRBJ1-6, the V gene TRBV27; possibly TRBD1 for D (5 bases). CDR3 length equals 11 residues. Germline CDR1 and CDR2: MNHEY and SMNVEV (reference sequence). The germline V and J ends were trimmed by 5 bases and 13 bases, with 9 bases remaining between them. The CDR3 DNA is TGTGCCAGCAGTCCCGGGGGGCCCCTCCACTTT. Amino acid sequence: CASSPGGPLHF.

V is TRBV7-2 and J is TRBJ1-3; 7 bases line up with TRBD1. CDR3 length: 16 residues. Losses at the gene ends were 5 bases for V and 0 bases for J; bases not matched to a gene: 7. Germline V gene sequence: CDR1 SGHTA, CDR2 FQGNSA. CDR3: CASSTPGGNSGNTIYF. In nucleotides, the CDR3 is TGTGCCAGCAGCACCCCAGGGGGAAACTCTGGAAACACCATATATTTT.

The genes are TRBV27 and TRBJ2-3, with TRBD2 as a possible D gene (6 bases). CDR3 size: 12 residues. V shed 3 bases and J shed 10 bases, with 11 bases lying between them. The V gene's germline CDR1 is MNHEY and CDR2 SMNVEV (reference sequence). CDR3 amino acids: CASSLSGVAQYF. The CDR3 DNA sequence: TGTGCCAGCAGTTTGTCGGGGGTAGCGCAGTATTTT.

The rearrangement uses TRBV25-1 and TRBJ2-2; 8 bases map to TRBD1. Germline CDR1 and CDR2: MGHDK and SYGVNS. V lost 4 bases to trimming and J lost 7 bases; unmatched junction nucleotides: 11. The length of the CDR3 is 16 residues. The CDR3 sequence: CASSVSSGGEGGELFF. In nucleotides, the CDR3 is TGTGCCAGCAGTGTTAGCTCAGGGGGCGAGGGCGGGGAGCTGTTTTTT.

V usage is TRBV4-2 and J usage is TRBJ2-5; 8 nucleotides agree with TRBD2. J gave up 3 bases and V 2 bases, and 5 bases lay outside the gene matches. The CDR3 extends over 15 amino acids. In germline, CDR1 is LGHNA, CDR2 YNFKEQ. CDR3 sequence: CASSQYGAGEETQYF. CDR3 in DNA: TGTGCCAGCAGCCAATATGGAGCGGGGGAAGAGACCCAGTACTTC.

J is TRBJ1-4 and V is TRBV14; tentative D call: TRBD1 (5 bases). Trimming took 1 base from V and 15 from J, leaving 12 bases between them. In germline, CDR1 is SGHDN, CDR2 FVKESK. CDR3 length: 12 amino acids. CDR3 sequence (DNA): TGTGCCAGCAGCCAAGTGGGGCAAGGGATGTTTTTT. Residues: CASSQVGQGMFF. Filled out from reference TRBV14 and TRBJ1-4, the complete variable domain reads EAGVTQFPSHSVIEKGQTVTLRCDPISGHDNLYWYRRVMGKEIKFLLHFVKESKQDESGMPNNRFLAERTGGTYSTLKVQPAELEDSGVYFCASSQVGQGMFFGSGTQLSVL.